This T cell receptor (beta chain) was profiled in a study of response to subunit inactivated influenza vaccine. Notes on the study in general: Authors suggested each seasonal flu vaccination may recruit only limited numbers of new T cells.

This clonotype was seen a single time. The antigen is undetermined. TCRdb itself ran the RT-PCR reads through MiXCR, one entry per CDR3 protein. The sample records approximately 500,000 distinct CDR3 sequences, roughly 13% being singletons. The CDR3 consists of 19 residues. In germline, CDR1 is SNHLY, CDR2 FYNNEI. With 2 bases clipped from V and 2 bases from J, the junction kept 14 bases outside the gene matches. V and J are TRBV2 and TRBJ2-5; the match to TRBD1 covers 10 bases. The clonotype comes from a man aged 50-60 years who received an inactivated influenza vaccine. This sample comprised PBMCs from blood, obtained roughly 6 weeks after vaccination. CDR3 bases: TGTGCCAGCAGTGAATATCTTGGGATGGGGACAGGGGAACAAGAGACCCAGTACTTC. Protein product: CASSEYLGMGTGEQETQYF.